Following are 32 T cell receptor beta chains from one sample sequenced in a study of tissue T cells after allogeneic stem cell transplantation. Produced via immunoSEQ multiplex PCR; TCRdb's table is partial and in-frame only. The repertoire holds about 7,700 clones, under 40% seen once, with just under 6.5% in the top ten. Time point of the sample: mouse harvest day 14 after allogeneic transplant. The graft held 10^6 splenic CD5+ T cells and 10^7 T-cell-depleted bone marrow cells. The specimen was skin. The receptor source for this set is a female BALB/c mouse given C57BL/6 T cells with graft-versus-host disease after an allogeneic hematopoietic cell transplant.

The sample holds a few counts of this clone. Gene names are mouse gene names. The read ends 1 residue early relative to the CDR3; the germline J gene fills the gap. The chain uses TRBV26 and TRBJ2-3; D remains unclear. Trimming cost V 2 bases and J 0 bases, with 6 bases left between them. The CDR3 contains 14 residues. Germline loops: CDR1 KGHPV, CDR2 FQNQEV (reference sequence). The CDR3: CASSLPASAETLYF. The covered CDR3 bases are TGTGCCAGCAGTCTGCCAGCTAGTGCAGAAACGCTGTAT.

On this clone: The gene symbols are mouse symbols. The read stops 1 residue short of the end of the CDR3; the missing end is completed from the germline J gene. J is TRBJ2-7 and V is TRBV3; D unclear. The V gene lost 3 bases and the J gene lost 8 bases, with 8 bases spanning the gap. The CDR3 runs 11 residues. From germline, CDR1 is SNHLY and CDR2 FYNGKV (reference sequence). The part of the CDR3 DNA that was read is TGTGCCAGCAGCTTTTACACAAAACAGTAC. Translated: CASSFYTKQY. The entire CDR3 protein reads CASSFYTKQYF.

This clone was detected only a few times. Gene names are mouse gene names. The read stops 1 residue short of the end of the CDR3; the missing end is completed from the germline J gene. The gene calls are TRBV31 and TRBJ1-3; D unresolved. Trimming cost V 5 bases and J 0 bases, with 5 bases left between them. This CDR3 is 12 amino acids long. Per germline, CDR1 GKSSPN and CDR2 SITVG. The DNA read from the CDR3 is TGTGCCTGGGGATTTTCTGGAAATACGCTCTAT. This translates into CAWGFSGNTLY. The full CDR3 sequence reads CAWGFSGNTLYF.

Notes on this clone: The gene names given are mouse names. The read falls 1 residue short of the CDR3 end, and the missing part is taken from the germline J gene. The chain combines TRBV31 with TRBJ2-5, with 10 bases aligning to TRBD2. The CDR3 runs 14 residues. The germline CDR1 and CDR2 sequences are GKSSPN and SITVG. V shed 0 bases, J shed 3 bases, and the junction held 0 bases outside the gene matches. CDR3 residues: CAWSLLGGQDTQYF. CDR3 DNA (partial): TGTGCCTGGAGTCTACTGGGGGGGCAAGACACCCAGTAC.

Regarding this clone: The gene names here belong to mouse. The sequenced fragment ends 1 residue before the CDR3 boundary, so the rest is inferred from the germline J gene. This chain connects TRBV23 to TRBJ2-1; TRBD2, the table's D call, was not compared with the DNA. The CDR3 length is 17 residues. Germline lookup yields CDR1 KGHTA and CDR2 FQNQQP. This chain's CDR3 is CSSSQRLGGLNYAEQFF. The CDR3 bases that were read are TGCTCCAGCAGTCAACGACTGGGGGGCCTTAACTATGCTGAGCAGTTC.

Sample share makes this clone medium-sized. Mouse germline and gene names are used. The read comes to an end 1 residue before the CDR3 does, leaving the germline J gene to fill in the end. Distinct nucleotide sequences in the sample also encode this CDR3. This chain uses TRBV26 with TRBJ1-2; D unresolved. Trimming stripped 3 bases from V and 0 bases from J, with 2 bases between. Germline V lookup: CDR1 KGHPV, CDR2 FQNQEV (reference sequence). The CDR3 totals 12 residues. The sequenced part of the CDR3 DNA is TGTGCCAGCAGTCTCTCAAACTCCGACTACACC. Its protein product is CASSLSNSDYT. From start to end, the CDR3 is CASSLSNSDYTF.

This clone turned up a few times. Gene and germline names: mouse. The CDR3 extends 1 residue past the end of the read, so its final part is completed from the germline J gene. The J gene is TRBJ2-2, the V gene TRBV13-1; tentative D call: TRBD1 (5 bases). In germline, CDR1 is NSHNY, CDR2 SYGAGN. V lost 0 bases and J lost 4, with 10 bases in between. The CDR3 is 15 amino acids. This CDR3 is CASSDADSGTGQLYF. The part of the CDR3 DNA that was read is TGTGCCAGCAGTGATGCAGACAGTGGCACCGGGCAGCTCTAC.

This clone turned up a few times. Genes and germline are mouse. Sequencing ends 1 residue short of the CDR3 end; the germline J gene provides the rest. The gene calls are TRBV31 and TRBJ2-7, with TRBD2 identical over 10 bases. The CDR3 runs to 14 residues. Germline V gene lookup returns CDR1 GKSSPN and CDR2 SITVG. V lost 0 bases, J lost 3 bases, and 2 bases stayed unmatched. The DNA read from the CDR3 is TGTGCCTGGAGTCTAGGGACTGGGGTCTATGAACAGTAC. Its protein product is CAWSLGTGVYEQY. The whole CDR3 sequence is CAWSLGTGVYEQYF.

This clone was detected only a few times. The gene names here belong to mouse. The read terminates 1 residue before the CDR3 end, so the remaining end is supplied by the germline J gene. J is TRBJ1-6 and V is TRBV23. TRBJ1-6 is given ORF status, its function remaining uncertain. The CDR3 totals 13 residues. CDR1 is KGHTA, CDR2 FQNQQP, per germline. CDR3 region: CSSRDSYNSPLYF. Partial CDR3 DNA: TGCTCCAGCAGGGATTCCTATAATTCGCCCCTCTAC.

This clone has just a few counts. Mouse gene names apply. The read finishes 1 residue shy of the CDR3 end, and the germline J gene is used to complete it. The rearrangement joins TRBV13-1 to TRBJ1-1; TRBD1 agrees at 10 bases. V lost 5 bases to trimming and J lost 3 bases; unmatched junction nucleotides: 1. The germline V gene has CDR1 NSHNY and CDR2 SYGAGN. The CDR3 spans 13 residues. CDR3 amino acids: CASRTGGDTEVFF. The sequenced CDR3 bases are TGTGCCAGCAGGACAGGGGGCGACACAGAAGTCTTC.

This clone was seen more than once but under ten times. Germline and genes: mouse. The read halts 1 residue ahead of the CDR3 end, with the missing end drawn from the germline J gene. This sequence joins TRBV26 and TRBJ2-5; the match to TRBD1 covers 8 bases. The germline V gene encodes CDR1 KGHPV and CDR2 FQNQEV (reference sequence). The CDR3 runs to 14 residues. The V and J ends lost 4 bases and 4 bases, in that order; junction bases with no gene match: 4. CDR3 residues: CASSPTGAKDTQYF. The CDR3 bases that were read are TGTGCCAGCAGTCCGACAGGGGCAAAAGACACCCAGTAC.

Notes on this clone: Genes and germline come from the mouse. The read stops 1 residue short of the end of the CDR3; the missing end is completed from the germline J gene. The rearrangement links TRBV20 to TRBJ1-1; 7 bases line up with TRBD1. The V gene's germline CDR1 is GFQATS and CDR2 STVNSAI. Trimming took 5 bases from V and 1 from J; bases not matched to a gene: 4. This CDR3 region has 13 residues. CDR3 bases read: TGTGGTGCTCCGACAGGGATGAACACAGAAGTCTTC. Its translation: CGAPTGMNTEVF. In full, the CDR3 reads CGAPTGMNTEVFF.

This clone is classed as medium-sized. Mouse germline and gene names are used. The CDR3 extends 1 residue past the end of the read, so its final part is completed from the germline J gene. The same CDR3 can be traced to other DNA sequences in this sample. The V and J genes are TRBV26 and TRBJ1-4; TRBD1 is a possible D gene (6 bases). The CDR3 contains 14 residues. Germline V CDR1 and CDR2: KGHPV, FQNQEV (reference sequence). V gave up 4 bases and J gave up 2 bases, with 8 bases separating them. CDR3 residues: CASSRTASNERLFF. The CDR3 bases that were read are TGTGCCAGCAGTCGGACAGCGTCCAACGAAAGATTATTT.

Remarks on this clone: Gene names and germline match the mouse. The read finishes 1 residue shy of the CDR3 end, and the germline J gene is used to complete it. The chain is built from TRBV13-2 and TRBJ1-2; D is unresolved. Trimming removed 2 bases at V and 3 bases at J, with 5 bases between. The CDR3 is 12 residues long. Per germline, CDR1 NNHNN and CDR2 SYGAGS (reference sequence). The part of the CDR3 DNA that was read is TGTGCCAGCGGTGAGAGGTACTCCGACTACACC. Protein product: CASGERYSDYT. The complete CDR3 protein is CASGERYSDYTF.

In this sample, this clone is medium-sized. Gene and germline names: mouse. This chain's CDR3 is CASSRLGGPEQYF. The DNA read from the CDR3 is TGTGCCAGCAGCAGACTGGGGGGGCCTGAACAGTAC. The chain has TRBV3 and TRBJ2-7, with 12 bases matching TRBD2. The CDR3 end is not reached by the read, which stops 1 residue before it; the germline J gene fills it in. CDR3 length: 13 amino acids. CDR1 is SNHLY, CDR2 FYNGKV, per germline (reference sequence). V lost 5 bases and J lost 6; bases outside the gene matches: 2.

Worth noting for this clone: Gene names are mouse gene names. The read ends 1 residue before the CDR3 terminus; that terminus is restored from the germline J gene. The V call is TRBV26, the J call TRBJ2-7, with D hard to call. V was clipped by 0 bases and J by 0 bases, with 9 bases between them. Germline V gene data show CDR1 as KGHPV and CDR2 as FQNQEV (reference sequence). The CDR3 is 15 residues long. The CDR3 sequence: CASSLSIGSSYEQYF. The sequenced CDR3 bases are TGTGCCAGCAGTCTGTCGATTGGGAGCTCCTATGAACAGTAC.

In the case of this clone: All gene names here are mouse names. The read comes to an end 1 residue before the CDR3 does, leaving the germline J gene to fill in the end. The chain employs TRBV23 and TRBJ2-5. Looked up from germline, CDR1 is KGHTA and CDR2 is FQNQQP. The CDR3 spans 15 residues. CDR3 sequence: CSSSQSRGNQDTQYF. CDR3 DNA (partial): TGCTCCAGCAGTCAATCTCGGGGGAACCAAGACACCCAGTAC.

This clone is a singleton in its sample. The gene names here belong to mouse. Read sequence stops 1 residue before the CDR3 end, and the germline J gene provides the missing end. V and J are TRBV31 and TRBJ2-7, with 10 bases matching TRBD2. V gave up 2 bases and J gave up 0 bases; unmatched junction bases: 4. The CDR3 is 15 amino acids. CDR1 and CDR2 (germline): GKSSPN, SITVG. CDR3 DNA (partial): TGTGCCTGGAGTGGGGGACTGGGGCGCTCCTATGAACAGTAC. Translated: CAWSGGLGRSYEQY. The full CDR3 reads CAWSGGLGRSYEQYF.

This clone was detected only a few times. Genes here carry mouse names. The DNA read from the CDR3 is TGTGCCAGCAGTCCGGACTGGGGGGGCTATGAACAGTAC. This encodes CASSPDWGGYEQY. The entire CDR3 is CASSPDWGGYEQYF. The genes are TRBV26 and TRBJ2-7; TRBD2 aligns across 12 bases. The DNA ends 1 residue before the CDR3 does, and the rest of the CDR3 is filled in from the germline J gene. The germline V gene has CDR1 KGHPV and CDR2 FQNQEV (reference sequence). With V trimmed by 4 bases and J by 3 bases, 1 base remained unmatched. The CDR3 is 14 amino acids.

Points on this clone: Mouse gene names apply. The read terminates 1 residue before the CDR3 end, so the remaining end is supplied by the germline J gene. The chain uses TRBV19 and TRBJ2-2, with 7 bases aligning to TRBD2. The J segment lost 0 bases and the V segment lost 2 bases, leaving 1 base of the junction unmatched. The CDR3 totals 15 residues. Germline CDR1 is FNHDT and CDR2 is SITEND (reference sequence). The part of the CDR3 DNA that was read is TGTGCCAGCAGTATGGGGGGGGCAAACACCGGGCAGCTCTAC. Its protein product is CASSMGGANTGQLY. The entire CDR3 sequence reads CASSMGGANTGQLYF.

A note on this clone: Germline and genes: mouse. From the germline J gene comes the end of the CDR3, since the read stops 1 residue before it. The chain is built from TRBV26 and TRBJ2-7, with 10 positions matching TRBD1. This CDR3 region has 13 residues. The ends lost 4 bases at V and 7 bases at J; junction bases unmatched: 4. In germline, CDR1 is KGHPV, CDR2 FQNQEV (reference sequence). Partial CDR3 DNA: TGTGCCAGCAGTCGGGACAGGGGAAGGGAACAGTAC. It encodes CASSRDRGREQY. The CDR3, in full, reads CASSRDRGREQYF.

This clone appeared a single time. Gene names refer to mouse genes. The CDR3 extends 1 residue past the end of the read, so its final part is completed from the germline J gene. The chain couples TRBV26 to TRBJ1-1, with a tentative D call TRBD1 (6 bases). The CDR3 has 13 residues. The V end was cut by 5 bases, the J end by 3 bases, with 10 bases between. CDR1 and CDR2 (germline): KGHPV, FQNQEV (reference sequence). Incomplete CDR3 DNA: TGTGCCAGCAGTTTGGGACATCACACAGAAGTCTTC. Its translation is CASSLGHHTEVF. The full CDR3 sequence reads CASSLGHHTEVFF.

Remarks on this clone: The genes and germline here are from mouse. With the read ending 1 residue before the CDR3 end, the germline J gene is used to fill in that end. The chain has TRBV3 and TRBJ2-4, with TRBD1 as a possible D gene (6 bases). There are 15 residues in the CDR3. V lost 4 bases to trimming and J lost 0 bases, with 11 bases between them. Germline-derived CDR1 and CDR2 are SNHLY and FYNGKV (reference sequence). CDR3 DNA (partial): TGTGCCAGCAGCTCCTGGACAGATAGTCAAAACACCTTGTAC. Its protein product is CASSSWTDSQNTLY. In full, the CDR3 reads CASSSWTDSQNTLYF.

As for this clone: Germline and genes: mouse. The read falls 1 residue short of the CDR3 end, and the missing part is taken from the germline J gene. The J gene is TRBJ2-3, the V gene TRBV26; D unclear. The V and J ends lost 2 bases and 0 bases respectively, with 6 bases between them. CDR1 and CDR2 from the germline V gene are KGHPV and FQNQEV (reference sequence). The CDR3 totals 14 residues. The CDR3 region is CASSLGNSAETLYF. The CDR3 bases that were read are TGTGCCAGCAGTCTGGGAAATAGTGCAGAAACGCTGTAT.

This clone is termed medium-sized. The genes and germline here are from mouse. Read data end 1 residue before the CDR3 end; the end is taken from the germline J gene. Other DNA sequences of this sample code for an identical CDR3. The genes are TRBV5 and TRBJ2-7, with D perhaps TRBD2 (6 bases). The germline gives CDR1 LGHNA, CDR2 YNLKQL (reference sequence). V was cut by 3 bases and J by 0 bases, with 9 bases left in between. The CDR3 consists of 14 residues. CDR3 region: CASSHWGSSYEQYF. Partial CDR3 DNA: TGTGCCAGCAGCCACTGGGGTAGCTCCTATGAACAGTAC.

Notes on this clone: Gene names are the mouse ones. The read gets to within 1 residue of the CDR3 end, and the germline J gene fills in the rest. This chain connects TRBV13-1 to TRBJ2-1, with unresolved D. Trimming removed 2 bases from V and 9 bases from J, with 6 bases in between. The CDR3 totals 11 residues. The V gene's germline CDR1 is NSHNY and CDR2 SYGAGN. The CDR3 DNA, read in part, is TGTGCCAGCAGTGACCCTCTTGAGCAGTTC. Amino acid sequence: CASSDPLEQF. The CDR3 as a whole reads CASSDPLEQFF.

Points on this clone: The gene names given are mouse names. The CDR3 end falls 1 residue outside the read, so it is completed with the germline J gene. The J gene is TRBJ2-3, the V gene TRBV16, with 12 bases lining up with TRBD2. This CDR3 is built from 16 residues. CDR1 SGHSA and CDR2 FRNQAP come from the germline V gene. V was clipped by 0 bases and J by 3 bases; unmatched bases: 1. The sequenced CDR3 bases are TGTGCAAGCAGCTTAGACGGGACTGGGGGGGCAGAAACGCTGTAT. Translating gives CASSLDGTGGAETLY. The whole CDR3 region reads CASSLDGTGGAETLYF.

Concerning this clone: Gene and germline names: mouse. Read sequence stops 1 residue before the CDR3 end, and the germline J gene provides the missing end. The chain has TRBV3 and TRBJ2-3; 7 nucleotides match TRBD1. V shed 5 bases, J shed 0 bases, and the junction held 2 bases outside the gene matches. This CDR3 spans 14 amino acids. The V gene's germline CDR1 is SNHLY and CDR2 FYNGKV (reference sequence). CDR3 in amino acids: CASSHRGSAETLYF. The CDR3 DNA, read in part, is TGTGCCAGCAGCCACAGGGGTAGTGCAGAAACGCTGTAT.

This clone has just a few counts. The germline and genes are mouse ones. The CDR3 extends 1 residue past the end of the read, so its final part is completed from the germline J gene. The chain uses TRBV23 and TRBJ1-4; the D segment call TRBD1 is taken from the table without a DNA check. The CDR3 has 14 amino acids. The germline gives CDR1 KGHTA, CDR2 FQNQQP. The CDR3 bases that were read are TGCTCCAGCAGTCCGACAGTTTCCAACGAAAGATTATTT. This translates into CSSSPTVSNERLF. The entire CDR3 protein reads CSSSPTVSNERLFF.

This clone was recorded a few times. The genes and germline here are from mouse. The DNA ends 1 residue before the CDR3 does, and the rest of the CDR3 is filled in from the germline J gene. The V call is TRBV26, the J call TRBJ1-1, with D tentatively TRBD1 (6 bases). Germline CDR1 reads KGHPV; CDR2 reads FQNQEV (reference sequence). The CDR3 consists of 13 residues. The V gene lost 6 bases and the J gene lost 1 base, with 9 bases spanning the gap. Incomplete CDR3 DNA: TGTGCCAGCAGCGGGGACATAAACACAGAAGTCTTC. Translated, it gives CASSGDINTEVF. The whole CDR3 reads CASSGDINTEVFF.

As regards this clone: These gene names are mouse names. The read finishes 1 residue shy of the CDR3 end, and the germline J gene is used to complete it. The chain has TRBV26 and TRBJ1-1, with D perhaps matching TRBD1 (6 bases). V was clipped by 2 bases and J by 2 bases, with 9 bases between them. The CDR3 is 14 residues long. In germline, CDR1 is KGHPV, CDR2 FQNQEV (reference sequence). The sequenced part of the CDR3 DNA is TGTGCCAGCAGTCTGCCGGGACATAACACAGAAGTCTTC. It translates to CASSLPGHNTEVF. The CDR3 in full is CASSLPGHNTEVFF. Drawing the rest from reference TRBV26 and TRBJ1-1, the complete variable domain is NSKVIQTPRYLVKGQGQKAKMRCIPEKGHPVVFWYQQNKNNEFKFLINFQNQEVLQQIDMTEKRFSAECPSNSPCSLEIQSSEAGDSALYLCASSLPGHNTEVFFGKGTRLTVV.

Note on this clone: The gene names here belong to mouse. The CDR3 end lies 1 residue beyond the end of the read and is filled in from the germline J gene. This chain uses TRBV3 with TRBJ1-3, with 8 bases lining up with TRBD1. Trimming at V came to 3 bases and at J to 2 bases, leaving 0 bases not matched to a gene. This CDR3 has 14 residues. Germline loops: CDR1 SNHLY, CDR2 FYNGKV (reference sequence). The CDR3 region is CASSLDRAGNTLYF. The CDR3 bases that were read are TGTGCCAGCAGCTTGGACAGGGCTGGAAATACGCTCTAT.